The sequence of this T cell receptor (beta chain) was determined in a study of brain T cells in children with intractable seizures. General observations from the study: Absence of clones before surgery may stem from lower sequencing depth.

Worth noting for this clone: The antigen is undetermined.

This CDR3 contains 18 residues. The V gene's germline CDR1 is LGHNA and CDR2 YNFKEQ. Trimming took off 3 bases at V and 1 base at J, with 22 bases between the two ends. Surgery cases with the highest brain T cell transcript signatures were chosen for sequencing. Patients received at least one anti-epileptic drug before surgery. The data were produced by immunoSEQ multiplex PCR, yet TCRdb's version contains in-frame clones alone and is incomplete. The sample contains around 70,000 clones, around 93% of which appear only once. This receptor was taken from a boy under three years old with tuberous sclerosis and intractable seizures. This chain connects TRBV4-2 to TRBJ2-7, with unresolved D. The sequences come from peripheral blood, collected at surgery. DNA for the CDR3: TGTGCCAGCAGCCAGATAACACATCCGACTTCGTTATCCTACGAGCAGTACTTC. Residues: CASSQITHPTSLSYEQYF.